This T cell receptor beta chain derives from a study of shared clonotypes between healthy human individuals. Terminally differentiated effector memory CD45RA+ cells were excluded from the naive CD8 cells, which were CD45RO-negative and positively selected for CCR7. Clones were sequenced by immunoSEQ multiplex PCR, and TCRdb holds only the in-frame ones, with some missing. The table lists approximately 810,000 clones, around 93% of them singletons. A note on this clone: An end of the junction does not agree with germline; a read error may underlie this.

This TCR was recovered from a man aged 30 to 39 in good health. The source material was naive CD8+ T cells sorted from blood.

DNA for the CDR3: TGTGCTAGCAGCTTAGGGACAGGGCCCTACGAGCAGTACTTC. As protein: CASSLGTGPYEQYF. This sequence joins TRBV7-7 and TRBJ2-7, with 9 bases aligning to TRBD1. Germline values: CDR1 SSHAT, CDR2 FNYEAQ (reference sequence). CDR3 size: 14 residues.